This T cell receptor (beta chain) was recorded in a study of CD8+ T cells in alopecia areata. Study background: Patients in the study were on tofacitinib for 6 to 18 months, then off it for 6 months. Whole-study findings and limits: Lesional scalp displayed greater clonality than normal scalp, most notably in alopecia totalis/universalis.

As concerns this clone: The target antigen is unknown.

Extracted RNA was reverse transcribed, and the resulting cDNA served as sequencing template. Profiled with immunoSEQ multiplex PCR; TCRdb holds only in-frame clones, not every one. The sample includes 100,000 to 150,000 clones, about 59% seen only once; the top ten take 4.5% to 6%. Deletions cut 6 bases from V and 5 bases from J, with 14 bases between. The CDR3 is 14 amino acids. Described treatment: oral pan-JAK inhibitor, 5-10 mg twice daily. Alopecia areata patients provided lesional scalp punch biopsies and peripheral blood, both collected for the study. The receptor was derived from a human donor with alopecia areata. This rearrangement joins TRBV23-1 to TRBJ2-1, with D perhaps matching TRBD1 or TRBD2 (5 bases each). TRBV23-1 counts as an open reading frame of uncertain function. This specimen consisted of CD4+ T cells sorted from blood, obtained at week 4, from a patient treated with tofacitinib. Written as DNA, the CDR3 is TGCGCCAGCAGCCCGGGACGGTTGCACAATGAGCAGTTCTTC. Protein: CASSPGRLHNEQFF.